The rows below give T cell receptor beta chains drawn from one sample of a study of blood T cell dynamics during melanoma immunotherapy. TCRdb keeps only in-frame clones here, not all; method: immunoSEQ multiplex PCR. In the table there are under 20,000 clones, approximately 80% of which are singletons. The input for sequencing was blood, taken from a patient treated with checkpoint blockade. These receptors all stem from a human donor with melanoma. The CDR3 runs from the conserved cysteine through the conserved F or W. Fields, in order: J gene, D gene, V gene, clone size, CDR3 protein, CDR3 DNA. A D gene is named only where the DNA matches it firmly. Only part of the rows carry a size: once, few, many, or a class if the clone is expanded.

J: TRBJ1-1; D: .; V: TRBV5-4; size: .; CDR3: CASSLGGDVDTEAFF; DNA: TGTGCCAGCAGCTTAGGAGGGGACGTGGACACTGAAGCTTTCTTT
J: TRBJ2-7; D: .; V: TRBV4-3; size: once; CDR3: CASSQEVWSYEQYF; DNA: TGCGCCAGCAGCCAAGAAGTATGGTCCTACGAGCAGTACTTC
J: TRBJ2-2; D: .; V: TRBV7-8; size: .; CDR3: CASSLLGLTSANTGELFF; DNA: TGTGCCAGCAGCTTGTTGGGTCTGACATCCGCGAACACCGGGGAGCTGTTTTTT
J: TRBJ1-2; D: TRBD1; V: TRBV9; size: .; CDR3: CASSKTGVNYGYTF; DNA: TGTGCCAGCAGCAAAACAGGGGTAAACTATGGCTACACCTTC
J: TRBJ2-1; D: TRBD1; V: TRBV18; size: .; CDR3: CASSLNRGGGSYNEQFF; DNA: TGTGCCAGCTCACTCAACAGGGGCGGAGGCTCCTACAATGAGCAGTTCTTC
J: TRBJ2-2; D: .; V: TRBV4-1; size: .; CDR3: CASSQGRVTGELFF; DNA: TGCGCCAGCAGCCAAGGACGAGTTACCGGGGAGCTGTTTTTT
J: TRBJ1-1; D: TRBD1; V: TRBV19; size: .; CDR3: CASSRGTGGNTEAFF; DNA: TGTGCCAGTAGTAGAGGGACAGGGGGTAACACTGAAGCTTTCTTT
J: TRBJ1-6; D: .; V: TRBV30; size: .; CDR3: CAWSVQGNSPLHF; DNA: TGTGCCTGGAGTGTACAGGGTAATTCACCCCTCCACTTT
J: TRBJ2-7; D: TRBD2; V: TRBV5-5; size: .; CDR3: CASRGGLAEIYEQYF; DNA: TGTGCCAGCAGAGGGGGACTAGCGGAGATCTACGAGCAGTACTTC
J: TRBJ1-1; D: TRBD1; V: TRBV30; size: .; CDR3: CAWSVGGPGGNTEAFF; DNA: TGTGCCTGGAGTGTAGGTGGGCCAGGGGGAAACACTGAAGCTTTCTTT
J: TRBJ2-5; D: TRBD2; V: TRBV6-5; size: .; CDR3: CASTIAGEARETQYF; DNA: TGTGCCAGCACCATAGCGGGAGAAGCGAGAGAGACCCAGTACTTC
J: TRBJ2-7; D: .; V: TRBV28; size: .; CDR3: CATRPPAYEQYF; DNA: TGTGCCACCCGTCCGCCCGCCTACGAGCAGTACTTC
J: TRBJ1-1; D: .; V: TRBV10-3; size: .; CDR3: CAIREIFPENTEAFF; DNA: TGTGCCATCAGGGAAATATTCCCAGAGAACACTGAAGCTTTCTTT
J: TRBJ2-2; D: TRBD2; V: TRBV7-8; size: .; CDR3: CASSQTSGRNTGELFF; DNA: TGTGCCAGCAGCCAGACTAGCGGGAGGAACACCGGGGAGCTGTTTTTT
J: TRBJ2-1; D: .; V: TRBV7-2; size: .; CDR3: CASSLQGGDYNEQFF; DNA: TGTGCCAGCAGCCTTCAGGGGGGGGACTACAATGAGCAGTTCTTC
J: TRBJ2-1; D: .; V: TRBV27; size: .; CDR3: CASSFRGLATGEQFF; DNA: TGTGCCAGCAGTTTCCGGGGCTTAGCGACGGGTGAGCAGTTCTTC
J: TRBJ2-2; D: TRBD2; V: TRBV28; size: .; CDR3: CASRRLAGTNTGELFF; DNA: TGTGCCAGCAGGAGACTAGCGGGGACGAACACCGGGGAGCTGTTTTTT
J: TRBJ1-5; D: TRBD1; V: TRBV19; size: few; CDR3: CASSLQGVYQPQHF; DNA: TGTGCCAGTAGTCTACAGGGGGTGTATCAGCCCCAGCATTTT
J: TRBJ2-1; D: .; V: TRBV28; size: .; CDR3: CASRGYYNEQFF; DNA: TGTGCCAGCAGAGGGTACTACAATGAGCAGTTCTTC
J: TRBJ1-3; D: TRBD1; V: TRBV5-5; size: once; CDR3: CASSRDRGSGNTIYF; DNA: TGTGCCAGCAGCCGAGACAGGGGCTCCGGAAACACCATATATTTT
J: TRBJ1-5; D: TRBD1; V: TRBV19; size: .; CDR3: CASSQPGQGAGQPQHF; DNA: TGTGCCAGTAGTCAACCGGGACAGGGGGCTGGGCAGCCCCAGCATTTT
J: TRBJ1-1; D: TRBD1; V: TRBV5-1; size: .; CDR3: CASSFTGTGANTEAFF; DNA: TGCGCCAGCAGTTTTACCGGGACAGGGGCGAACACTGAAGCTTTCTTT
J: TRBJ2-5; D: .; V: TRBV4-1; size: .; CDR3: CASSARGSQYF; DNA: TGCGCCAGCAGCGCCCGGGGATCCCAGTACTTC
J: TRBJ2-7; D: .; V: TRBV7-9; size: .; CDR3: CASNNNRQERSYEQYF; DNA: TGTGCCAGCAACAACAATCGACAGGAAAGAAGCTACGAGCAGTACTTC
J: TRBJ2-5; D: TRBD2; V: TRBV5-1; size: .; CDR3: CASSLLTSGLQETQYF; DNA: TGCGCCAGCAGCTTGTTGACTAGCGGGCTCCAAGAGACCCAGTACTTC
J: TRBJ2-1; D: .; V: TRBV4-2; size: .; CDR3: CASSQTGSSYNEQFF; DNA: TGTGCCAGCAGCCAAACGGGTAGCTCCTACAATGAGCAGTTCTTC
J: TRBJ1-1; D: .; V: TRBV29-1; size: once; CDR3: CSVGAGFTEAFF; DNA: TGCAGCGTTGGGGCGGGCTTCACTGAAGCTTTCTTT
J: TRBJ2-3; D: .; V: TRBV5-6; size: .; CDR3: CASSLAGVTQYF; DNA: TGTGCCAGCAGCTTGGCTGGCGTTACGCAGTATTTT
J: TRBJ1-6; D: .; V: TRBV28; size: once; CDR3: CASSKDRETYNSPLHF; DNA: TGTGCCAGCAGTAAAGACCGGGAGACCTATAATTCACCCCTCCACTTT
J: TRBJ2-5; D: .; V: TRBV5-4; size: .; CDR3: CASSPRPLVLGETQYF; DNA: TGTGCCAGCAGCCCCAGGCCACTAGTCCTGGGGGAGACCCAGTACTTC
J: TRBJ2-7; D: TRBD2; V: TRBV5-5; size: once; CDR3: CASSLGSSGSDEQYF; DNA: TGTGCCAGCAGCTTGGGTAGTAGCGGGAGCGACGAGCAGTACTTC
J: TRBJ1-2; D: TRBD1; V: TRBV19; size: .; CDR3: CASSSGQEAGGYTF; DNA: TGTGCCAGTAGTAGCGGACAGGAAGCTGGTGGCTACACCTTC
J: TRBJ1-5; D: TRBD1; V: TRBV27; size: .; CDR3: CASSPDRIQPQHF; DNA: TGTGCCAGCAGCCCGGACAGGATTCAGCCCCAGCATTTT
J: TRBJ2-7; D: TRBD1; V: TRBV19; size: .; CDR3: CASSQRGLYEQYF; DNA: TGTGCCAGTAGTCAAAGGGGGCTATACGAGCAGTACTTC
J: TRBJ2-7; D: .; V: TRBV7-3; size: .; CDR3: CASSSGGPSYEQYF; DNA: TGTGCCAGCAGCTCTGGGGGTCCCTCCTACGAGCAGTACTTC
J: TRBJ2-7; D: .; V: TRBV5-1; size: .; CDR3: CASSLGGYEQYF; DNA: TGCGCCAGCAGCTTGGGGGGCTACGAGCAGTACTTC
J: TRBJ2-5; D: .; V: TRBV29-1; size: few; CDR3: CSVEPTGIETQYF; DNA: TGCAGCGTTGAGCCTACAGGGATTGAGACCCAGTACTTC
J: TRBJ2-1; D: TRBD1; V: TRBV28; size: .; CDR3: CASSSRQGRYNEQFF; DNA: TGTGCCAGCAGTTCGAGACAGGGGCGTTACAATGAGCAGTTCTTC
J: TRBJ2-5; D: TRBD1; V: TRBV5-4; size: few; CDR3: CASSSRTGGFQETQYF; DNA: TGTGCCAGCAGCTCAAGGACAGGGGGCTTTCAAGAGACCCAGTACTTC
J: TRBJ1-2; D: .; V: TRBV7-3; size: .; CDR3: CASSLDSQAWYGYTF; DNA: TGTGCCAGCAGCTTAGATTCACAGGCCTGGTATGGCTACACCTTC
J: TRBJ1-4; D: TRBD1; V: TRBV6-6; size: .; CDR3: CASTHGTGGEKLFF; DNA: TGTGCCAGCACCCACGGGACAGGGGGGGAAAAACTGTTTTTT
J: TRBJ2-7; D: .; V: TRBV4-3; size: .; CDR3: CASSRDALGPYEQYF; DNA: TGCGCCAGCAGCCGCGACGCCTTAGGGCCCTACGAGCAGTACTTC
J: TRBJ2-2; D: TRBD1; V: TRBV19; size: .; CDR3: CASSRQTGGTGELFF; DNA: TGTGCCAGTAGCCGACAAACAGGGGGAACCGGGGAGCTGTTTTTT
J: TRBJ2-2; D: .; V: TRBV7-2; size: once; CDR3: CASSPQGFDTGELFF; DNA: TGTGCCAGCAGCCCCCAGGGATTTGACACCGGGGAGCTGTTTTTT
J: TRBJ2-1; D: .; V: TRBV11-2; size: .; CDR3: CASSASLFTLEQFF; DNA: TGTGCCAGCAGCGCCAGCCTATTTACGTTAGAGCAGTTCTTC
J: TRBJ2-3; D: TRBD2; V: TRBV14; size: .; CDR3: CASSLQAGVGTQYF; DNA: TGTGCCAGCAGCCTCCAAGCGGGAGTGGGTACGCAGTATTTT
J: TRBJ1-5; D: TRBD1; V: TRBV7-9; size: few; CDR3: CASSPVGQGRNQPQHF; DNA: TGTGCCAGCAGCCCGGTCGGACAGGGGAGGAATCAGCCCCAGCATTTT
J: TRBJ2-5; D: .; V: TRBV7-2; size: .; CDR3: CASSLAGANQETQYF; DNA: TGTGCCAGCAGCTTAGCAGGGGCCAACCAAGAGACCCAGTACTTC
J: TRBJ2-5; D: .; V: TRBV9; size: few; CDR3: CASSVGNARETQYF; DNA: TGTGCCAGCAGCGTAGGCAATGCGAGAGAGACCCAGTACTTC
J: TRBJ1-4; D: .; V: TRBV7-9; size: .; CDR3: CASSLQATNEKLFF; DNA: TGTGCCAGCAGCTTACAGGCAACTAATGAAAAACTGTTTTTT
J: TRBJ1-5; D: .; V: TRBV7-2; size: .; CDR3: CASSTIREQPQHF; DNA: TGTGCCAGCAGCACGATTAGGGAACAGCCCCAGCATTTT